The rows below give T cell receptor beta chains drawn from one sample of a study of blood T cell repertoires in COVID-19. Sequenced by immunoSEQ multiplex PCR; TCRdb stores in-frame clones only, minus some. The data hold 350,000 to 550,000 clones, with roughly nine tenths observed a single time. Sequenced: PBMCs or T cells enriched from blood (not recorded which). The receptors here all came from a young woman with acute COVID-19. The CDR3 runs from the conserved cysteine through the conserved F or W. The D gene is left open where the match is weak. Rows may omit the clone size; those that give it use once, few, many or a size class.

.	TRBV19	TRBJ1-1	TRBD1	CASTRQGLGTEAFF	TGTGCCAGTACCAGACAGGGGTTGGGCACTGAAGCTTTCTTT
.	TRBV5-1	TRBJ1-3	.	CASGGGSGNTIYF	TGCGCCAGCGGCGGGGGTTCTGGAAACACCATATATTTT
.	TRBV7-2	TRBJ2-7	.	CASSLALGAYEQYF	TGTGCCAGCAGCTTAGCGCTTGGAGCCTACGAGCAGTACTTC
once	TRBV25-1	TRBJ2-4	TRBD2	CAVRRLAGDGAKNIQYF	TGTGCCGTTCGCAGACTAGCGGGAGACGGGGCCAAAAACATTCAGTACTTC
.	TRBV3-1/TRBV3-2	TRBJ1-2	.	CASSQGSGVGGYTF	TGTGCCAGCAGCCAAGGGTCAGGGGTTGGCGGCTACACCTTC
.	TRBV7-2	TRBJ2-7	TRBD2	CASSPSGLGYEQYF	TGTGCCAGCAGCCCCTCGGGACTAGGCTACGAGCAGTACTTC
.	TRBV19	TRBJ1-6	.	CASSIRGARDSPLHF	TGTGCCAGTAGCATCCGGGGGGCGCGGGACTCACCCCTCCACTTT
.	TRBV19	TRBJ1-6	.	CASSTTGASPLHF	TGTGCCAGTAGTACGACAGGAGCCTCACCCCTCCACTTT
.	TRBV10-1	TRBJ2-3	TRBD1	CASSDGQGRGTDTQYF	TGCGCCAGCAGTGACGGACAGGGTCGAGGCACAGATACGCAGTATTTT
.	TRBV5-1	TRBJ1-4	TRBD1	CASSLGRQGLSEKLFF	TGCGCCAGCAGCTTGGGCAGACAGGGTCTCAGCGAAAAACTGTTTTTT
.	TRBV12-3/TRBV12-4	TRBJ2-7	.	CASSGLANYEQYF	TGTGCCAGCAGTGGGCTAGCGAACTACGAGCAGTACTTC
.	TRBV20-1	TRBJ1-6	TRBD1	CSASPGTGTDNSPLHF	TGCAGTGCTAGTCCCGGGACAGGGACGGACAATTCACCCCTCCACTTT
.	TRBV19	TRBJ2-3	.	CASGGDTGLTDTQYF	TGTGCCAGTGGGGGGGATACAGGGTTGACAGATACGCAGTATTTT
.	TRBV3-1/TRBV3-2	TRBJ1-5	.	CASSQDGAGAQPQHF	TGTGCCAGCAGCCAAGATGGGGCAGGAGCACAGCCCCAGCATTTT
.	TRBV5-5	TRBJ2-1	TRBD2	CASSIGTINEQFF	TGTGCCAGCAGCATCGGGACTATCAATGAGCAGTTCTTC
.	TRBV7-2	TRBJ2-2	TRBD1	CASSFQGAKNTGELFF	TGTGCCAGCAGCTTTCAGGGGGCAAAGAACACCGGGGAGCTGTTTTTT
.	TRBV5-1	TRBJ1-4	.	CASSGQYATNEKLFF	TGCGCCAGCAGCGGGCAGTACGCAACTAATGAAAAACTGTTTTTT
.	TRBV5-4	TRBJ2-1	.	CASSPAGAPSYNEQFF	TGTGCCAGCAGCCCTGCAGGGGCCCCATCCTACAATGAGCAGTTCTTC
.	TRBV6-5	TRBJ2-7	TRBD2	CASGVTSDYEQYF	TGTGCCAGCGGAGTCACTAGCGACTACGAGCAGTACTTC
.	TRBV20-1	TRBJ1-1	.	CSARFPKAFF	TGCAGTGCTAGATTTCCTAAAGCTTTCTTT
.	TRBV5-5	TRBJ1-1	.	CASSLGAMNTEAFF	TGTGCCAGCAGCTTAGGGGCGATGAACACTGAAGCTTTCTTT
.	TRBV3-1/TRBV3-2	TRBJ1-5	.	CASSQDAGAGNQPQHF	TGTGCCAGCAGCCAAGATGCTGGGGCAGGCAATCAGCCCCAGCATTTT
.	TRBV5-1	TRBJ2-7	.	CASSLGQGTTYEQYF	TGCGCCAGCAGCTTGGGCCAGGGGACCACCTACGAGCAGTACTTC
.	TRBV9	TRBJ2-7	TRBD1	CASSPGTGRYEQYF	TGTGCCAGCAGCCCAGGGACAGGGCGCTACGAGCAGTACTTC
.	TRBV7-3	TRBJ1-2	.	CASSWGDYGYTF	TGTGCCAGCAGCTGGGGCGACTATGGCTACACCTTC
.	TRBV6-4	TRBJ2-1	.	CASSEGLFNEQFF	TGTGCCAGCAGTGAAGGACTTTTCAATGAGCAGTTCTTC
.	TRBV7-2	TRBJ2-7	TRBD1	CASSSQGQGPYEQYF	TGTGCCAGCAGCTCCCAGGGACAGGGCCCCTACGAGCAGTACTTC
once	TRBV7-9	TRBJ2-7	TRBD1	CASSLVGQGYEQYF	TGTGCCAGCAGCTTAGTGGGACAGGGCTACGAGCAGTACTTC
.	TRBV18	TRBJ2-5	.	CASSRTRGETQYF	TGTGCCAGCTCTCGGACTAGGGGGGAGACCCAGTACTTC
.	TRBV29-1	TRBJ2-3	TRBD2	CSDLAGVGTDTQYF	TGCAGCGACTTAGCGGGAGTGGGCACAGATACGCAGTATTTT
once	TRBV30	TRBJ2-3	TRBD1	CAWSVRGQGADTQYF	TGTGCCTGGAGTGTAAGGGGGCAGGGGGCAGATACGCAGTATTTT
.	TRBV2	TRBJ2-5	.	CASSPRQEETQYF	TGTGCCAGCAGTCCAAGACAGGAAGAGACCCAGTACTTC
.	TRBV12-5	TRBJ1-2	.	CASGFSPANYGYTF	TGTGCTAGTGGTTTCTCTCCGGCTAACTATGGCTACACCTTC
.	TRBV28	TRBJ1-1	.	CASSLLEGNTEAFF	TGTGCCAGCAGTTTATTAGAGGGGAACACTGAAGCTTTCTTT
.	TRBV2	TRBJ2-7	.	CASSFRALSYEQYF	TGTGCCAGCAGTTTCCGAGCTTTATCCTACGAGCAGTACTTC
.	TRBV9	TRBJ2-1	TRBD2	CASSVSGVPPNEQFF	TGTGCCAGCAGCGTTAGCGGGGTACCACCCAATGAGCAGTTCTTC
.	TRBV7-9	TRBJ2-7	.	CASSFSSGLPQTYEQYF	TGTGCCAGCAGCTTTTCATCGGGACTCCCTCAGACCTACGAGCAGTACTTC
.	TRBV4-1	TRBJ2-2	.	CASSQKPDSLPGELFF	TGCGCCAGCAGCCAAAAACCCGACAGTCTCCCCGGGGAGCTGTTTTTT